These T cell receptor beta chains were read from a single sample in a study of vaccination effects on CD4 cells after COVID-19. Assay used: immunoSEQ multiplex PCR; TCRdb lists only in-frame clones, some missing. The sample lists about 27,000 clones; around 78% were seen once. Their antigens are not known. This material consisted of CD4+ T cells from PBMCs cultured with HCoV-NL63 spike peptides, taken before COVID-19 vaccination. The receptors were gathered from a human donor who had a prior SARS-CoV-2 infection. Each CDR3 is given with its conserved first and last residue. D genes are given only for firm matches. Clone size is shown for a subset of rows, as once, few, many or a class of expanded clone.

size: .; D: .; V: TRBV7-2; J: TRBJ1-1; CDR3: CASSRERGSAFF; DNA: TGTGCCAGCAGCCGGGAGCGGGGGTCGGCTTTCTTT
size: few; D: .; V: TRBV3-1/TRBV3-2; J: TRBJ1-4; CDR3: CASSQDYARATNEKLFF; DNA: TGTGCCAGCAGCCAAGATTACGCCAGGGCAACTAATGAAAAACTGTTTTTT
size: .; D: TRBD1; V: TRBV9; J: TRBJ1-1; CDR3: CASSSPPGQGTMNTEAFF; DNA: TGTGCCAGCAGCTCTCCCCCAGGACAGGGAACGATGAACACTGAAGCTTTCTTT
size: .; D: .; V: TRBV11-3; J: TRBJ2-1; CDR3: CASSLEGIRERNEQFF; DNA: TGTGCCAGCAGCTTAGAAGGGATCAGGGAGAGGAATGAGCAGTTCTTC
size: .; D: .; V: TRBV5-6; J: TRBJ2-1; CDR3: CASSLVVSLNEQFF; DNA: TGTGCCAGCAGCTTGGTAGTAAGTTTAAATGAGCAGTTCTTC
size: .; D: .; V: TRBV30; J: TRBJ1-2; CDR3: CAWSNGRVYGYTF; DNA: TGTGCCTGGAGTAACGGACGAGTATATGGCTACACCTTC
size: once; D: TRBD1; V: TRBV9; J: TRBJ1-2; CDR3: CASSAQGDYGYTF; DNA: TGTGCCAGCAGCGCCCAGGGGGACTATGGCTACACCTTC
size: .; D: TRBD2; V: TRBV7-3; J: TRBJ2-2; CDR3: CASSLLGLANTGELFF; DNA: TGTGCCAGCAGCTTATTGGGACTAGCTAACACCGGGGAGCTGTTTTTT
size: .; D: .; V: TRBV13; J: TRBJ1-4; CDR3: CASSLGAKNEKLFF; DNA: TGTGCCAGCAGCTTGGGTGCGAAAAATGAAAAACTGTTTTTT
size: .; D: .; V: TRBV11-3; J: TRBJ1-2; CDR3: CASSLESSSAYGYTF; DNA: TGTGCCAGCAGCTTAGAGAGCTCTTCGGCCTATGGCTACACCTTC
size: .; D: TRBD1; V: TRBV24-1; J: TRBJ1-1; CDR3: CATSDTDRDEAFF; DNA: TGTGCCACCAGTGATACAGACAGGGATGAAGCTTTCTTT
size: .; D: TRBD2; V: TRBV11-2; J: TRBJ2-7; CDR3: CASSRLAGAYEQYF; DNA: TGTGCCAGCAGCAGACTAGCGGGGGCCTACGAGCAGTACTTC
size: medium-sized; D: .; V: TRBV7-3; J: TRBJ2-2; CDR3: CASSLRGGTGELFF; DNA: TGTGCCAGCAGCTTACGTGGTGGCACCGGGGAGCTGTTTTTT
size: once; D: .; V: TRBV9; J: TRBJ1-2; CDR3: CASSVDPGSTAGYTF; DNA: TGTGCCAGCAGCGTAGACCCAGGCTCGACCGCTGGCTACACCTTC
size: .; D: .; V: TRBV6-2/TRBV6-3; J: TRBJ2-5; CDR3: CASSTRSFRETQYF; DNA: TGTGCCAGCAGTACCCGGAGTTTTCGAGAGACCCAGTACTTC
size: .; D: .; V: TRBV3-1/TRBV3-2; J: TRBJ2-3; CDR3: CASSHPLSGGTDTQYF; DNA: TGTGCCAGCAGCCATCCACTCAGCGGTGGCACAGATACGCAGTATTTT
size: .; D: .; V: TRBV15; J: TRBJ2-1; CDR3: CATSSGTPLRGEQFF; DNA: TGTGCCACCAGCAGCGGGACACCCCTTAGGGGTGAGCAGTTCTTC
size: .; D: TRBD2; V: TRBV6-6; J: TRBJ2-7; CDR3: CASSPMGLAGGRSYEQYF; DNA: TGTGCCAGCAGTCCAATGGGACTAGCGGGGGGTCGCTCCTACGAGCAGTACTTC
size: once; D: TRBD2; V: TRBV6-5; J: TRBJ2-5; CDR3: CASRPGLARGTQYF; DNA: TGTGCCAGCAGACCGGGACTAGCCCGCGGGACCCAGTACTTC
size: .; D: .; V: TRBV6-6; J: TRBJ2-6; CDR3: CASSYSWESGANVLTF; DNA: TGTGCCAGCAGTTACAGTTGGGAGTCTGGGGCCAACGTCCTGACTTTC
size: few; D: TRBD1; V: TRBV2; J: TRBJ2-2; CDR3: CASGTGVGELFF; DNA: TGTGCCAGCGGGACAGGGGTCGGGGAGCTGTTTTTT
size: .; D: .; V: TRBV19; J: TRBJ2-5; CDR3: CASSSSGGVQETQYF; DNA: TGTGCCAGTAGTAGCTCCGGCGGGGTTCAAGAGACCCAGTACTTC
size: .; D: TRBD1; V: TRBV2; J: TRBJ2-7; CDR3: CASTVGQNYEQYF; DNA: TGTGCCAGCACCGTGGGACAGAACTACGAGCAGTACTTC
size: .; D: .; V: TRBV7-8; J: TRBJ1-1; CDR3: CASSFRRAPNTEAFF; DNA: TGTGCCAGCAGCTTCCGGCGGGCCCCGAACACTGAAGCTTTCTTT
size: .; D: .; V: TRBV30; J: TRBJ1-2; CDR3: CAWSAGNYGYTF; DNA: TGTGCCTGGAGTGCAGGGAACTATGGCTACACCTTC
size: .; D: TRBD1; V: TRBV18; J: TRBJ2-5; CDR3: CASSPPGQKETQYF; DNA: TGTGCCAGCTCACCACCGGGACAGAAAGAGACCCAGTACTTC
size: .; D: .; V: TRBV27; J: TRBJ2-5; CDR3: CASSKPGHPRTQYF; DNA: TGTGCCAGCAGTAAACCGGGACACCCGCGGACCCAGTACTTC
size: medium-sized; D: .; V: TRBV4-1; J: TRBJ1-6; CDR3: CASSQVLDVDNSPLHF; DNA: TGCGCCAGCAGCCAAGTTTTGGACGTTGATAATTCACCCCTCCACTTT
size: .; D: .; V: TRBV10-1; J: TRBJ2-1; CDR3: CAGVVGGYNEQFF; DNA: TGCGCCGGGGTCGTAGGAGGGTACAATGAGCAGTTCTTC
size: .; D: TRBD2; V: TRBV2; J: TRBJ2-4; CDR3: CASSNGTSGGRDIQYF; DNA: TGTGCCAGCAGTAACGGGACTAGCGGTGGAAGGGACATTCAGTACTTC
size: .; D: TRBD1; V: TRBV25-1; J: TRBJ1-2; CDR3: CASSRGQADYGYTF; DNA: TGTGCCAGCAGCAGGGGACAGGCCGACTATGGCTACACCTTC
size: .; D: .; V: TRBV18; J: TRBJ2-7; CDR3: CASSTRDNSYEQYF; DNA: TGTGCCAGCTCAACCCGGGACAACTCCTACGAGCAGTACTTC
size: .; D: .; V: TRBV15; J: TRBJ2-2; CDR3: CATSRDHGDGNTGELFF; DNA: TGTGCCACCAGCAGAGATCATGGGGACGGGAACACCGGGGAGCTGTTTTTT
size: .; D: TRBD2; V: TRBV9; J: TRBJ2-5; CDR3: CASSSQRGDTYQETQYF; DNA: TGTGCCAGCTCATCACAGCGGGGGGACACGTACCAAGAGACCCAGTACTTC
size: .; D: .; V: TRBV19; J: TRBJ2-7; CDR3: CASSDRGGPRSYEQYF; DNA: TGTGCCAGCTCGGACAGAGGGGGGCCCAGATCCTACGAGCAGTACTTC
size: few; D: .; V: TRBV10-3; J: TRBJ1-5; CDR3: CAISETGGLGQPQHF; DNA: TGTGCCATCAGTGAGACGGGAGGTTTAGGACAGCCCCAGCATTTT
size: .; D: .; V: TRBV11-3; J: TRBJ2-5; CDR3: CASSRSKVGGVGETQYF; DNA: TGTGCCAGCAGCAGATCGAAGGTGGGGGGAGTGGGAGAGACCCAGTACTTC
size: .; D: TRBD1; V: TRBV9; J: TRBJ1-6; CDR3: CASSRGQAGTSLHF; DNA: TGTGCCAGCAGCAGGGGACAGGCAGGTACCTCCCTCCACTTT
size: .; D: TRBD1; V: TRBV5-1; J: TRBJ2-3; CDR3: CASTAAGTDTDTQYF; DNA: TGCGCCAGCACCGCGGCCGGGACAGACACAGATACGCAGTATTTT
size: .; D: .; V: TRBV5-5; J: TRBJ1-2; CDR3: CASSTRQDNYGYTF; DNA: TGTGCCAGCAGCACAAGACAGGACAACTATGGCTACACCTTC
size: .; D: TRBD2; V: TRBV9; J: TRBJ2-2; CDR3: CASSVGASGTGELFF; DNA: TGTGCCAGCAGCGTAGGGGCTAGCGGCACCGGGGAGCTGTTTTTT
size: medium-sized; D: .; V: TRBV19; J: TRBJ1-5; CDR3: CASSSGTPSNQPQHF; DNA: TGTGCCAGTAGTTCCGGGACGCCTAGCAATCAGCCCCAGCATTTT
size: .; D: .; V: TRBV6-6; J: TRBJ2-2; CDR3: CASSSVRGSNTGELFF; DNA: TGTGCCAGCAGTTCCGTCCGGGGATCGAACACCGGGGAGCTGTTTTTT
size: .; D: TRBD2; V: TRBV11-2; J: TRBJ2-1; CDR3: CASSLGRTSGSSVGEQFF; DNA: TGTGCCAGCAGCCTCGGCAGGACTAGCGGGAGTAGTGTGGGTGAGCAGTTCTTC
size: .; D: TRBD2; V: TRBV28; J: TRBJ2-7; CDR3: CASSFLAGGPLEQYF; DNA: TGTGCCAGCAGTTTCCTAGCGGGAGGGCCCCTCGAGCAGTACTTC